This T cell receptor beta chain was recovered during a study of blood T cells in healthy people across ages. Primers used in a second PCR of roughly 6 to 11 cycles were a sample-barcoded 5' primer and a J-beta primer mix. CDR3-containing paired-end reads numbered at least 3 million in each sample. TCRdb re-called the 5' RACE reads with MiXCR, one entry per CDR3 protein. The sample lists about 970,000 distinct CDR3 sequences, 51% occurring once. On this clonotype: Its antigen is undetermined.

General study findings and limits: It was held that diversity estimates obtained from one million T cells represented underestimates. Roughly linearly, TCR beta diversity per million T cells fell as age increased.

Germline V gene data show CDR1 as SEHNR and CDR2 as FQNEAQ (reference sequence). This CDR3 region has 17 residues. The ends were cut back, 2 bases at V and 1 base at J, with 12 bases in the middle. The receptor comes from an older woman in good health. The chain uses TRBV7-9 and TRBJ2-6; D unclear. Sequencing was carried out using blood. In DNA form, the CDR3 reads TGTGCCAGCAGCTTACCACAACTTGCTTCTGGGGCCAACGTCCTGACTTTC. This encodes CASSLPQLASGANVLTF.